This T cell receptor (beta chain) was identified during a study of OX40 agonist ivuxolimab in advanced cancers. Turning to the study itself: Three patients, one with hepatocellular carcinoma and two with cutaneous melanoma, responded partially.

The assay was immunoSEQ multiplex PCR, and TCRdb's table has in-frame clones only and misses some. The data show 25,000 to 35,000 clones, about three quarters seen once. Study results and limitations: Patients with a partial response at 0.1-3.0 mg/kg had among the lowest clonal expansion. The work left the antigen specificity of expanded peripheral T cells undetermined.

Patients had blood sampled at baseline and again on cycle 4 day 1 and cycle 7 day 1. V lost 0 bases, J lost 2 bases, and 11 bases lay in between. From germline, CDR1 is SGHRS and CDR2 YFSETQ. This CDR3 spans 16 amino acids. As to this clone: As yet, its antigen is unknown.

The TCR sequence derives from an adult with an advanced solid tumor such as melanoma, head and neck, liver or kidney cancer. The chain uses TRBV5-1 and TRBJ1-4; the D gene is possibly TRBD1 (5 bases). The sample in question was CD4+ or CD8+ T cells sorted from blood, obtained in a trial of the OX40 agonist ivuxolimab. The CDR3 loop is CASSLGRTGTNEKLFF. CDR3 DNA: TGCGCCAGCAGCTTGGGACGAACAGGCACTAATGAAAAACTGTTTTTT.